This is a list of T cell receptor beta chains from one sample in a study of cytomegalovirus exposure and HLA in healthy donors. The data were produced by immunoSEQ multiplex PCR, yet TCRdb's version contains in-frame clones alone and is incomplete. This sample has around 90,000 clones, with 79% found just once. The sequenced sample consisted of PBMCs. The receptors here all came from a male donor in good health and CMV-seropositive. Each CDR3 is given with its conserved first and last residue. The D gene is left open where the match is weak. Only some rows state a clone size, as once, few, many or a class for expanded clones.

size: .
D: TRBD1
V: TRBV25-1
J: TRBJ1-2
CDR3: CASSEVLQGARGYTF
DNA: TGTGCCAGCAGTGAAGTGTTACAGGGGGCGCGGGGCTACACCTTC

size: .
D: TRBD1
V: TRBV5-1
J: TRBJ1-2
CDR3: CASSLDGTGYGYTF
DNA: TGCGCCAGCAGCTTGGACGGGACAGGTTATGGCTACACCTTC

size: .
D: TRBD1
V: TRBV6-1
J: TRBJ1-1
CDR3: CASRVQGAYTEAFF
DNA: TGTGCCAGCAGGGTACAGGGGGCTTACACTGAAGCTTTCTTT

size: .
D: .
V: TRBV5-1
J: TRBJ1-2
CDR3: CASSLSGDGGYTF
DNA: TGCGCCAGCAGCTTGTCAGGGGATGGCGGCTACACCTTC

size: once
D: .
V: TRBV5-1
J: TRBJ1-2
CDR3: CASSLAESFYYGYTF
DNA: TGCGCCAGCAGCTTGGCTGAGTCTTTCTACTATGGCTACACCTTC

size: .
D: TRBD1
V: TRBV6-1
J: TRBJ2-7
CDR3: CASSVSDRVLYEQYF
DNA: TGTGCCAGCAGTGTCTCGGACAGGGTCCTCTACGAGCAGTACTTC

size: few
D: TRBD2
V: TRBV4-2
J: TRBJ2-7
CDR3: CASSWRGAYEQYF
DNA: TGTGCCAGCAGCTGGCGGGGGGCCTACGAGCAGTACTTC

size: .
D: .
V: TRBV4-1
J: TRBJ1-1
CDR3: CASSQVGAGRAFF
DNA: TGCGCCAGCAGCCAAGTAGGAGCAGGGAGGGCTTTCTTT

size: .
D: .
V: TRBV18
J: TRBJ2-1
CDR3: CASSPRTGGNEQFF
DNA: TGTGCCAGCTCACCACGGACCGGCGGGAATGAGCAGTTCTTC

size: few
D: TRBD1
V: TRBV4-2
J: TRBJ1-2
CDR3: CASSTRTGEGGYTF
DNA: TGTGCCAGCAGCACTCGGACAGGGGAGGGTGGCTACACCTTC

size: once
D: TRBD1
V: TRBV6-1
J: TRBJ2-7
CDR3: CASSPTGGASYEQYF
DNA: TGTGCCAGCAGTCCGACAGGGGGGGCCTCCTACGAGCAGTACTTC

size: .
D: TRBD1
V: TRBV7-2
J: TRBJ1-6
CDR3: CASRTGQGGSYNSPLHF
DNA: TGTGCCAGCAGAACCGGACAGGGAGGATCCTATAATTCACCCCTCCACTTT

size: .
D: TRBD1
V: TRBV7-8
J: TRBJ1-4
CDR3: CASSPSDRGEKLFF
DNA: TGTGCCAGCAGCCCCTCAGACAGGGGAGAAAAACTGTTTTTT

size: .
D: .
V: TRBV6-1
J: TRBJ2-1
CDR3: CASSRGIFNEQFF
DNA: TGTGCCAGCTCACGGGGGATTTTCAATGAGCAGTTCTTC

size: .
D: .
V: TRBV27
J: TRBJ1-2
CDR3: CASSSGDGYTF
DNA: TGTGCCAGCAGTTCAGGGGATGGCTACACCTTC

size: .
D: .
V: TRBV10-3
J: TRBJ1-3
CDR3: CAISDHEKLGNTIYF
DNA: TGTGCCATCAGTGATCATGAGAAACTTGGAAACACCATATATTTT

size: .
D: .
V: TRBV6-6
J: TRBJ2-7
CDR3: CASSYRGGNYEQYF
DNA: TGTGCCAGCAGTTACAGGGGTGGAAACTACGAGCAGTACTTC

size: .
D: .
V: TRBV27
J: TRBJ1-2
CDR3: CASSLGQGYGYTF
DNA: TGTGCCAGCAGTTTAGGTCAGGGCTATGGCTACACCTTC

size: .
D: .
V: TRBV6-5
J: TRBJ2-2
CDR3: CASRLKRDTGELFF
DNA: TGTGCCAGCAGATTGAAACGGGACACCGGGGAGCTGTTTTTT

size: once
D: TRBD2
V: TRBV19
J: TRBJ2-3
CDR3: CASSELVGGIDTQYF
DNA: TGTGCCAGTAGTGAGTTAGTGGGGGGGATAGATACGCAGTATTTT

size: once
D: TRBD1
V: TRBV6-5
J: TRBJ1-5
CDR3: CASSYSGQRNQPQHF
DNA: TGTGCCAGCAGTTACTCGGGACAGCGCAATCAGCCCCAGCATTTT

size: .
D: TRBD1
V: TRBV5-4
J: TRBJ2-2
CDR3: CASSLGQGTLPGGELFF
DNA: TGTGCCAGCAGCTTGGGACAGGGGACGTTGCCTGGCGGGGAGCTGTTTTTT

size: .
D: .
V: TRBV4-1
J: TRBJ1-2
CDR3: CASSDGGGINYGYTF
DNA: TGCGCCAGCAGCGACGGCGGGGGGATTAACTATGGCTACACCTTC

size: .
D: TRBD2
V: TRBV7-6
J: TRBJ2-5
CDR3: CASSLGLAGGLWETQYF
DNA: TGTGCCAGCAGCTTAGGCTTAGCGGGGGGCCTGTGGGAGACCCAGTACTTC

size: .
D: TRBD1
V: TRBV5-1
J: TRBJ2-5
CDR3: CASSPGTGEETQYF
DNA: TGCGCCAGCAGCCCCGGGACAGGGGAAGAGACCCAGTACTTC

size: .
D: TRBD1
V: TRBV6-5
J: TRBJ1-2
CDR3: CASSYPRDRGGYGYTF
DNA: TGTGCCAGCAGTTACCCTCGGGACAGGGGCGGCTATGGCTACACCTTC

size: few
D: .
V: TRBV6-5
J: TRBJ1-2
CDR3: CASSSNYGYTF
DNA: TGTGCCAGCAGTTCAAACTATGGCTACACCTTC

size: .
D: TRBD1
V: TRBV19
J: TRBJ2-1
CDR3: CASSPVPGQGAMNEQFF
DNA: TGTGCCAGTAGTCCGGTACCGGGACAGGGGGCCATGAATGAGCAGTTCTTC

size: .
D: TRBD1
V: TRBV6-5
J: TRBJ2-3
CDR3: CASRTGITQYF
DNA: TGTGCCAGCAGGACAGGGATCACGCAGTATTTT

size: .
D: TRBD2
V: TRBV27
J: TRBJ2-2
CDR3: CASSLTSGGASTGELFF
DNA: TGTGCCAGCAGTTTGACTAGCGGGGGGGCGAGCACCGGGGAGCTGTTTTTT

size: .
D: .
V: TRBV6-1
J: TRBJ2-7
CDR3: CATRSVQGTDEQYF
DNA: TGTGCTACCAGATCCGTACAGGGAACCGACGAGCAGTACTTC

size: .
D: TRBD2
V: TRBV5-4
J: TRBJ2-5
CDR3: CASSEGLAGGETQYF
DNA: TGTGCCAGCAGTGAGGGACTAGCGGGGGGGGAGACCCAGTACTTC

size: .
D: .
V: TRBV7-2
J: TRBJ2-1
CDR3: CASSSEQGYEQFF
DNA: TGTGCCAGCAGCTCGGAACAGGGATATGAGCAGTTCTTC

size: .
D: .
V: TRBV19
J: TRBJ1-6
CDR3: CASSLRTGLRDSPLHF
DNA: TGTGCCAGTAGTCTCCGAACAGGGCTCCGGGATTCACCCCTCCACTTT

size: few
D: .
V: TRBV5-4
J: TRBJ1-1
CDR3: CASSLSRQDTEAFF
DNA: TGTGCCAGCAGCTTGTCCAGGCAGGACACTGAAGCTTTCTTT

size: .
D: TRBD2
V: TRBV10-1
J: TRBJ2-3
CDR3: CASSESGGGASDTQYF
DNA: TGCGCCAGCAGTGAGTCAGGCGGGGGGGCATCAGATACGCAGTATTTT

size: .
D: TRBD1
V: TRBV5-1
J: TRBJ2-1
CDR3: CASSFGQGGYNEQFF
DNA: TGCGCCAGCAGCTTCGGACAGGGGGGCTACAATGAGCAGTTCTTC

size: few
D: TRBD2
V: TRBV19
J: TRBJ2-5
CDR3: CASSIRSGGVQETQYF
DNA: TGTGCCAGTAGTATAAGGAGCGGGGGGGTTCAAGAGACCCAGTACTTC

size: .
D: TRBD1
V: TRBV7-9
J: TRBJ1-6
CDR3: CASSQDRANSPLHF
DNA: TGTGCCAGCAGCCAAGACAGGGCAAATTCACCCCTCCACTTT

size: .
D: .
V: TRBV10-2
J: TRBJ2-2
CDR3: CASSETGGTGELFF
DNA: TGCGCCAGCAGTGAAACCGGCGGTACCGGGGAGCTGTTTTTT

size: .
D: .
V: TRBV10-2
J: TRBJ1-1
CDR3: CASSEVGRVGEAFF
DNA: TGCGCCAGCAGTGAGGTAGGCAGGGTCGGTGAAGCTTTCTTT

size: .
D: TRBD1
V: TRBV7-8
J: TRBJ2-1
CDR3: CASSPRQGAMYEQFF
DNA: TGTGCCAGCAGCCCTCGACAGGGGGCGATGTATGAGCAGTTCTTC